These 26 T cell receptor beta chains were sequenced from one sample in a study of early T cells in non-severe SARS-CoV-2 infection. Via MiXCR, TCRdb re-called the 5' RACE reads, giving one row per CDR3 protein. The sample holds about 98,000 distinct CDR3 sequences; around 14% are singletons and the top ten take roughly 6.3%. The sequencing sample was made of whole blood. All receptors derive from an adult who was a healthcare worker with PCR-confirmed SARS-CoV-2 infection or an uninfected control (not recorded which).

This clonotype was picked up a small number of times. V is TRBV5-1 and J is TRBJ1-1, with D possibly matching TRBD1 (6 bases). The CDR3 runs to 14 residues. Trimming left V 5 bases short and J 0 bases short, with 11 bases between. The V gene's germline CDR1 is SGHRS and CDR2 YFSETQ. The CDR3 DNA follows: TGCGCCAGCAGTCAAGGGGACATGAACACTGAAGCTTTCTTT. Translation gives CASSQGDMNTEAFF.

This clonotype appeared many times. The V call is TRBV4-1, the J call TRBJ1-2; tentative D call: TRBD1 (6 bases). The V gene's germline CDR1 is MGHRA and CDR2 YSYEKL. CDR3 length: 14 residues. The V end was cut by 5 bases, the J end by 2 bases, with 12 bases between. The CDR3 coding sequence is TGCGCCAGCAGCTTACAAACAGGGAACTATGGCTACACCTTC. It translates to CASSLQTGNYGYTF.

J is TRBJ2-1 and V is TRBV3-1, with D uncertain. Germline-derived CDR1 and CDR2 are LGHDT and YNNKEL (reference sequence). The length of the CDR3 is 12 residues. Trimming removed 0 bases at V and 8 bases at J, with 5 bases between. Here the CDR3 DNA reads TGTGCCAGCAGCCAAGAATTCCATGAGCAGTTCTTC. This sequence encodes CASSQEFHEQFF.

The sample holds a few counts of this clonotype. The chain is built from TRBV30 and TRBJ1-6; no clear D gene. V lost 5 bases and J lost 7, with 12 bases in between. The CDR3 has 13 amino acids. Germline CDR1 and CDR2: GTSNPN and SVGIG (reference sequence). CDR3 bases: TGTGCCTGGGGCTACACAACAAATTCACCCCTCCACTTT. Translating gives CAWGYTTNSPLHF. Full variable domain (outside the CDR3, taken from reference TRBV30 and TRBJ1-6): SQTIHQWPATLVQPVGSPLSLECTVEGTSNPNLYWYRQAAGRGLQLLFYSVGIGQISSEVPQNLSASRPQDRQFILSSKKLLLSDSGFYLCAWGYTTNSPLHFGNGTRLTVT.

This clonotype was counted between two and nine times. The gene calls are TRBV7-2 and TRBJ2-5; tentative D call: TRBD2 (6 bases). This CDR3 contains 14 residues. The germline V and J ends were trimmed by 4 bases and 5 bases, with 14 bases remaining between them. Per germline, CDR1 SGHTA and CDR2 FQGNSA. CDR3 amino acids: CASSSDWGEETQYF. In DNA, the CDR3 is TGTGCCAGCAGCTCGGACTGGGGGGAGGAGACCCAGTACTTC.

The chain employs TRBV29-1 and TRBJ2-5; D is undetermined. The CDR3 covers 12 residues. Germline V gene data show CDR1 as SQVTM and CDR2 as ANQGSEA. Trimming pared 4 bases from V and 5 bases from J, leaving 11 bases between. This CDR3 is CSVGLRTETQYF. As DNA, the CDR3 is TGCAGCGTTGGTCTCCGGACGGAGACCCAGTACTTC.

This clonotype was observed many times. The chain combines TRBV5-1 with TRBJ1-1, with TRBD1 matching over 7 bases. The germline gives CDR1 SGHRS, CDR2 YFSETQ. The CDR3 length is 14 residues. V gave up 4 bases and J gave up 4 bases; unmatched junction bases: 7. This CDR3 reads CASSVQQGGTEAFF. The CDR3, as DNA: TGCGCCAGCAGCGTTCAGCAGGGGGGCACTGAAGCTTTCTTT. Variable domain in full (rest from reference TRBV5-1 and TRBJ1-1): KAGVTQTPRYLIKTRGQQVTLSCSPISGHRSVSWYQQTPGQGLQFLFEYFSETQRNKGNFPGRFSGRQFSNSRSEMNVSTLELGDSALYLCASSVQQGGTEAFFGQGTRLTVV.

This clonotype was detected a few times. V gene TRBV11-3 combines with J gene TRBJ2-3, with a possible D match to TRBD2 (6 bases). The germline V and J ends were trimmed by 1 base and 3 bases, with 17 bases remaining between them. The CDR3 has 17 residues. Per the germline V gene, CDR1 is SGHNT and CDR2 is YENEEA. CDR3 in amino acids: CASSLGGTSHGTDTQYF. The CDR3 DNA is TGTGCCAGCAGCTTAGGAGGGACTTCACACGGGACAGATACGCAGTATTTT.

This clonotype was picked up many times. The rearrangement joins TRBV7-2 to TRBJ2-7, with TRBD2 identical over 10 bases. The CDR3 is 13 amino acids. The trim removed 4 bases at V and 7 bases at J, leaving 4 bases unmatched. Per the germline V gene, CDR1 is SGHTA and CDR2 is FQGNSA. The CDR3 here is CASSSALAGEQYF. In DNA, the CDR3 is TGTGCCAGCAGCTCGGCACTAGCGGGAGAGCAGTACTTC.

The genes are TRBV13 and TRBJ2-1; 10 positions match TRBD2. CDR1 is PRHDT, CDR2 FYEKMQ, per germline (reference sequence). With V trimmed by 7 bases and J by 7 bases, 10 bases remained unmatched. This CDR3 spans 15 amino acids. The CDR3 here is CASTHFSGRWNEQFF. For the CDR3, the DNA is TGTGCCAGCACCCACTTTAGCGGGAGGTGGAATGAGCAGTTCTTC.

In this sample, this clonotype turned up many times. The chain uses TRBV19 and TRBJ2-2; 11 nucleotides agree with TRBD2. CDR1 and CDR2 (germline): LNHDA, SQIVND (reference sequence). The V and J ends lost 9 bases and 4 bases, in that order; junction bases with no gene match: 1. This CDR3 comprises 13 residues. The chain's CDR3 is CASGLAGTGELFF. CDR3 nucleotides: TGTGCCAGCGGACTAGCGGGCACCGGGGAGCTGTTTTTT.

The chain links TRBV12-1 to TRBJ2-1. TRBV12-1 is a pseudogene. The CDR3 covers 17 residues. The CDR3 DNA sequence: TGTGCCAGCAGCTTTGAGGGTTTTCGGAGCTCCTACAATGAGCAGTTCTTC. Residues: CASSFEGFRSSYNEQFF.

This clonotype was detected ten times or more. The chain links TRBV27 to TRBJ2-3; a weak D match, TRBD2 (6 bases). The V gene lost 5 bases and the J gene lost 1 base, with 19 bases spanning the gap. Germline values: CDR1 MNHEY, CDR2 SMNVEV (reference sequence). The CDR3 sequence is 17 residues long. DNA for the CDR3: TGTGCCAGCAGTCAACTGCTCACGGGACTGGGCACAGATACGCAGTATTTT. Translated, it gives CASSQLLTGLGTDTQYF.

This clonotype was observed a few times. The rearrangement links TRBV5-4 to TRBJ2-1; 10 positions agree with TRBD2. J was trimmed by 5 bases and V by 1 base; bases with no gene match: 6. Germline V gene lookup returns CDR1 SGHNT and CDR2 YYREEE (reference sequence). The length of the CDR3 is 16 residues. The CDR3: CASSLRGSGRHNEQFF. The DNA of the CDR3 is TGTGCCAGCAGCTTGAGGGGTAGCGGGAGGCACAATGAGCAGTTCTTC.

Notes on this clonotype: Being one base from a much bigger clone, this may be a read error. The gene calls are TRBV27 and TRBJ2-3; D assignment may be TRBD1 or TRBD2 (5 bases each). Germline V gives CDR1 MNHEY, CDR2 SMNVEV (reference sequence). The CDR3 runs to 15 residues. In DNA form, the CDR3 reads TGTGCCATCAGTTCCGTCCGGGACGGCACAGATACGCAGTATTTT. Protein: CAISSVRDGTDTQYF.

The CDR3 nucleotides read TGCGCCAGCAGCCGGACTAGCGGGAGTAGGACAGATACGCAGTATTTT. It is translated as CASSRTSGSRTDTQYF. J is TRBJ2-3 and V is TRBV4-1, with 13 nucleotides matching TRBD2. There are 16 residues in the CDR3. Looked up from germline, CDR1 is MGHRA and CDR2 is YSYEKL. V gave up 4 bases and J gave up 3 bases; unmatched junction bases: 4.

There are many counts of this clonotype. The chain employs TRBV19 and TRBJ2-7; 8 positions match TRBD2. This CDR3 spans 16 amino acids. With V trimmed by 1 base and J by 0 bases, 5 bases remained unmatched. In germline, CDR1 is LNHDA, CDR2 SQIVND (reference sequence). The CDR3 loop reads CASSIVGSGISYEQYF. The CDR3 DNA reads TGTGCCAGTAGTATAGTCGGTAGCGGGATCTCCTACGAGCAGTACTTC. Using reference TRBV19 and TRBJ2-7 for the parts outside the CDR3, the full variable domain is DGGITQSPKYLFRKEGQNVTLSCEQNLNHDAMYWYRQDPGQGLRLIYYSQIVNDFQKGDIAEGYSVSREKKESFPLTVTSAQKNPTAFYLCASSIVGSGISYEQYFGPGTRLTVT.

This clonotype was recorded only once. Since a much larger clone is just one base distant, this may be a read error. The CDR3 here is CASSRGNTEAFF. The CDR3 DNA reads as TGTGCCAGCAGTCGGGGGAACACTGAAGCTTTCTTT. The chain links TRBV7-9 to TRBJ1-1; D is unresolved. This CDR3 has 12 amino acids. The germline gives CDR1 SEHNR, CDR2 FQNEAQ (reference sequence). V lost 6 bases, J lost 1 base, and 6 bases lay in between.

There are many counts of this clonotype. V is TRBV20-1 and J is TRBJ2-1; D tentatively fits TRBD1 or TRBD2 (6 bases each). Trimming took 0 bases from V and 5 from J, leaving 20 bases between them. CDR1 and CDR2 (germline): DFQATT, SNEGSKA (reference sequence). This CDR3 region has 17 residues. The chain's CDR3 is CSARDDARDTPHNEQFF. DNA for the CDR3: TGCAGTGCTAGAGATGATGCGCGGGACACGCCACACAATGAGCAGTTCTTC.

In its sample, this clonotype was seen a few times. This chain links TRBV6-2 or TRBV6-3 with TRBJ2-1; D gene unclear. Per germline, CDR1 MNHEY and CDR2 SVGEGT. This CDR3 contains 15 residues. Trimming cost V 0 bases and J 12 bases, with 18 bases left between them. In DNA form, the CDR3 reads TGTGCCAGCAGTTACTCGCAGGTGTATAATGTTGGGCAGTTCTTC. Protein: CASSYSQVYNVGQFF.

This chain connects TRBV5-4 to TRBJ2-6; D is perhaps TRBD1 (6 bases). Germline CDR1 reads SGHNT; CDR2 reads YYREEE (reference sequence). V gave up 4 bases and J gave up 4 bases, with 12 bases separating them. The CDR3 has 15 amino acids. CDR3 region: CASSRAGDGANVLTF. As DNA, the CDR3 is TGTGCCAGCAGCCGGGCAGGGGACGGGGCCAACGTCCTGACTTTC.

This chain links TRBV28 with TRBJ2-1; TRBD2 matches at 8 bases. Germline trimming cut 6 bases from V and 5 bases from J; bases unmatched to any gene: 12. Germline lookup yields CDR1 MDHEN and CDR2 SYDVKM. The CDR3 is 16 amino acids. The chain's CDR3 is CASSGAGLGSDNEQFF. CDR3 coding DNA: TGTGCCAGCAGCGGGGCGGGACTAGGATCCGACAATGAGCAGTTCTTC.

This chain uses TRBV3-1 with TRBJ2-7; no firm D call. The germline V and J ends were trimmed by 4 bases and 4 bases, with 11 bases remaining between them. CDR3 length: 13 residues. The germline CDR1 and CDR2 sequences are LGHDT and YNNKEL (reference sequence). CDR3 DNA sequence: TGTGCCAGCAGCCCCCACGCCGCGTACGAGCAGTACTTC. It yields the protein CASSPHAAYEQYF.

There are a few counts of this clonotype. The CDR3 loop is CASSLRGRAPETQYF. The CDR3 nucleotides read TGTGCCAGCAGCTTACGCGGGAGGGCCCCGGAGACCCAGTACTTC. This chain uses TRBV7-2 with TRBJ2-5, with 9 bases matching TRBD2. The V segment lost 2 bases and the J segment 5 bases; nucleotides outside the gene matches: 6. There are 15 residues in the CDR3. The germline gives CDR1 SGHTA, CDR2 FQGNSA.

This clonotype was seen repeatedly, ten times or more. This sequence joins TRBV11-3 and TRBJ1-1, with D perhaps TRBD1 (5 bases). Germline CDR1 SGHNT, CDR2 YENEEA. There are 18 residues in the CDR3. With 5 bases removed from V and 2 bases from J, the gap between germline ends came to 24 bases. CDR3 loop: CASSQPGRRVCLNTEAFF. As DNA, the CDR3 is TGTGCCAGCAGCCAACCGGGACGACGCGTGTGCTTAAACACTGAAGCTTTCTTT.

This clonotype was observed a few times. The chain employs TRBV28 and TRBJ1-2; 7 nucleotides line up with TRBD1. After removal of 2 bases from V and 8 bases from J, the junction contained 5 bases not matched to a gene. The CDR3 extends over 13 amino acids. CDR1 and CDR2 from the germline V gene are MDHEN and SYDVKM. In DNA, the CDR3 is TGTGCCAGCAGTTTAGAGACAGGGTACGGCTACACCTTC. It yields the protein CASSLETGYGYTF.